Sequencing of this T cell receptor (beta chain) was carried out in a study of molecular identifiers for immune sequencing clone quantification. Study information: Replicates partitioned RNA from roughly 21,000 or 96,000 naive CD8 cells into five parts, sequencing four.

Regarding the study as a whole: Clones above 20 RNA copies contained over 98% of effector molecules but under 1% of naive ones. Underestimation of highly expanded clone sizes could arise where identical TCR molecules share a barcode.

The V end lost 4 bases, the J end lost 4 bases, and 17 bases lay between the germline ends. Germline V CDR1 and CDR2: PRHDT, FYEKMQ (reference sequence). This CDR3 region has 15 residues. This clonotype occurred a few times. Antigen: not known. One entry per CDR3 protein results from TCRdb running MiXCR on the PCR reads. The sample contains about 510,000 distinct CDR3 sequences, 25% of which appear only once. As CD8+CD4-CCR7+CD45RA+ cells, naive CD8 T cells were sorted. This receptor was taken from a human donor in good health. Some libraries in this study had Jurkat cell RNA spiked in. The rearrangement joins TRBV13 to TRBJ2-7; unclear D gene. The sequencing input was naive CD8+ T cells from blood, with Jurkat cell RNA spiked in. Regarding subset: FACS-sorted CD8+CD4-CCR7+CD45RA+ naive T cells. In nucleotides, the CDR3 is TGTGCCAGCAGCTCCGGGCAGGCGGCATGGTACGAGCAGTACTTC. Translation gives CASSSGQAAWYEQYF.